Presented here are 17 T cell receptor beta chains from one specimen sequenced in a study of shared clonotypes between healthy human individuals. The protocol was immunoSEQ multiplex PCR, while the TCRdb copy is restricted to in-frame clones and leaves out a portion. The repertoire includes hundreds of thousands of clones, approximately 75% of them detected once, and under 2% sits in the top ten. Source material: memory CD4+ T cells sorted from blood. Documented subset: CD45RA-negative fraction. The receptor set was obtained from a woman aged 25 to 39 in good health.

Of note for this clone: Given a far larger clone just one base away, this is likely a sequencing read error. The chain combines TRBV28 with TRBJ2-3; 10 nucleotides match TRBD2. Germline CDR1 MDHEN, CDR2 SYDVKM. V lost 1 base, J lost 0 bases, and 4 bases stayed unmatched. The CDR3 runs to 17 residues. The CDR3 sequence is CASSLLETSGSTDTQYF. The CDR3 nucleotides are TGTGCCAGCAGTTTATTGGAGACTAGCGGGAGCACAGATACGCAGTATTTT. The full variable domain, with the rest looked up from reference TRBV28 and TRBJ2-3, is DVKVTQSSRYLVKRTGEKVFLECVQDMDHENMFWYRQDPGLGLRLIYFSYDVKMKEKGDIPEGYSVSREKKERFSLILESASTNQTSMYLCASSLLETSGSTDTQYFGPGTRLTVL.

This chain links TRBV25-1 with TRBJ1-3, with 9 bases matching TRBD1. The trim removed 3 bases at V and 4 bases at J, leaving 7 bases unmatched. Looked up from germline, CDR1 is MGHDK and CDR2 is SYGVNS. The CDR3 is 16 amino acids. CDR3 sequence (DNA): TGTGCCAGCAGTGACCCGACAGGACAGGGGGGAAACACCATATATTTT. Protein product: CASSDPTGQGGNTIYF.

The V gene is TRBV19, the J gene TRBJ1-2; perhaps TRBD1 as D (5 bases). Germline V gene data show CDR1 as LNHDA and CDR2 as SQIVND (reference sequence). V was pared by 4 bases and J by 2 bases, with 8 bases between. This CDR3 region has 13 residues. CDR3 DNA: TGTGCCAGTAGTACTCGACAGAACTATGGCTACACCTTC. Its translation is CASSTRQNYGYTF. Looking up the rest from reference TRBV19 and TRBJ1-2 gives the full variable domain: DGGITQSPKYLFRKEGQNVTLSCEQNLNHDAMYWYRQDPGQGLRLIYYSQIVNDFQKGDIAEGYSVSREKKESFPLTVTSAQKNPTAFYLCASSTRQNYGYTFGSGTRLTVV.

The chain joins TRBV2 to TRBJ1-1; D gene ambiguous. The CDR3 is 13 residues long. The V and J ends lost 6 bases and 3 bases respectively, with 11 bases between them. CDR1 is SNHLY and CDR2 is FYNNEI in the germline V gene. CDR3 sequence reads: CASRDRWDTEAFF. In DNA form, the CDR3 reads TGTGCCAGCAGGGATCGGTGGGACACTGAAGCTTTCTTT.

This rearrangement joins TRBV9 to TRBJ2-5; the D gene is possibly TRBD1 (6 bases). Germline V gives CDR1 SGDLS, CDR2 YYNGEE. Trimming removed 5 bases at V and 2 bases at J, with 13 bases between. This CDR3 contains 14 residues. CDR3 DNA: TGTGCCAGCAGTACCGGGACACGACAAGAGACCCAGTACTTC. This encodes CASSTGTRQETQYF.

Remarks on this clone: This may be a read error: a much more frequent sequence differs by one nucleotide. The same CDR3 also results from other DNA sequences found in this sample. V usage is TRBV5-1 and J usage is TRBJ2-1, with no clear D. V gave up 3 bases and J gave up 0 bases, with 10 bases separating them. There are 15 residues in the CDR3. The germline V gene has CDR1 SGHRS and CDR2 YFSETQ. The CDR3 bases are TGCGCCAGCAGCTCTGACTCAAGCTCCTACAATGAGCAGTTCTTC. Encoded protein: CASSSDSSSYNEQFF. Drawing the rest from reference TRBV5-1 and TRBJ2-1, the complete variable domain is KAGVTQTPRYLIKTRGQQVTLSCSPISGHRSVSWYQQTPGQGLQFLFEYFSETQRNKGNFPGRFSGRQFSNSRSEMNVSTLELGDSALYLCASSSDSSSYNEQFFGPGTRLTVL.

The chain couples TRBV19 to TRBJ2-7; D unclear. Germline values: CDR1 LNHDA, CDR2 SQIVND (reference sequence). Trimming cost V 3 bases and J 1 base, with 10 bases left between them. The CDR3 extends over 14 amino acids. The CDR3 nucleotides are TGTGCCAGTAGTATCTCTGGCTCTTCCTACGAGCAGTACTTC. It encodes CASSISGSSYEQYF.

The V gene is TRBV28, the J gene TRBJ2-2; no definite D call. The CDR3 length is 16 residues. Per germline, CDR1 MDHEN and CDR2 SYDVKM. The V gene lost 4 bases and the J gene lost 0 bases, with 12 bases spanning the gap. CDR3: CASSYALVANTGELFF. For the CDR3, the DNA is TGTGCCAGCAGTTATGCGCTGGTCGCGAACACCGGGGAGCTGTTTTTT.

The rearrangement uses TRBV7-2 and TRBJ2-2; D tentatively reads TRBD1 or TRBD2 (5 bases each). Germline loops: CDR1 SGHTA, CDR2 FQGNSA. Trimming cost V 5 bases and J 9 bases, with 19 bases left between them. The CDR3 covers 15 residues. CDR3 in amino acids: CASSPSMYGARELFF. CDR3 in DNA: TGTGCCAGCAGCCCATCCATGTACGGGGCCCGGGAGCTGTTTTTT.

A few counts support this clone. The chain combines TRBV15 with TRBJ2-1; 11 bases match TRBD2. The CDR3 is 17 residues long. The V gene's germline CDR1 is LNHNV and CDR2 YYDKDF (reference sequence). J gave up 1 base and V 1 base, and 3 bases lay outside the gene matches. In DNA form, the CDR3 reads TGTGCCACCAGCAGAGTGACTAGCGGGGCATCCTACAATGAGCAGTTCTTC. It is translated as CATSRVTSGASYNEQFF.

The CDR3: CASSLEWRNTDTQYF. CDR3 bases: TGCGCCAGCAGCTTGGAATGGCGGAACACAGATACGCAGTATTTT. This sequence joins TRBV5-1 and TRBJ2-3; D not certain. V lost 0 bases and J 2 bases, leaving 10 bases between the germline ends. The CDR3 sequence is 15 residues long. CDR1 is SGHRS and CDR2 is YFSETQ in the germline V gene.

The chain is built from TRBV10-1 and TRBJ1-1, with D perhaps TRBD1 (5 bases). The germline CDR1 and CDR2 sequences are WNHNN and SYGVQD (reference sequence). The CDR3 extends over 14 amino acids. The V end lost 7 bases, the J end lost 2 bases, and 14 bases lay between the germline ends. The CDR3: CASNLGQDNTEAFF. In DNA, the CDR3 is TGCGCCAGCAACCTCGGACAAGATAACACTGAAGCTTTCTTT.

The chain couples TRBV5-1 to TRBJ2-3; weak D call: TRBD2 (5 bases). This CDR3 has 15 amino acids. Germline V gives CDR1 SGHRS, CDR2 YFSETQ. Trimming stripped 0 bases from V and 4 bases from J, with 12 bases between. The CDR3 nucleotides are TGCGCCAGCAGCTTGGCCAAAGGGAGAGCAGATACGCAGTATTTT. Protein: CASSLAKGRADTQYF.

A remark on this clone: This CDR3 is also generated by other DNA sequences in the sample. The V call is TRBV5-4, the J call TRBJ2-7; 9 bases are a match to TRBD1. The CDR3 contains 14 residues. Germline V gene data show CDR1 as SGHNT and CDR2 as YYREEE (reference sequence). Germline trimming cut 2 bases from V and 1 base from J; bases unmatched to any gene: 1. The CDR3 nucleotides read TGTGCCAGCAGCTTACAGGGGGCTTCCTACGAGCAGTACTTC. It translates to CASSLQGASYEQYF.

This clone was seen a single time. This sequence joins TRBV7-2 and TRBJ2-2; 14 bases fit TRBD2. The CDR3 has 18 amino acids. V gave up 5 bases and J gave up 1 base; unmatched junction bases: 6. The germline gives CDR1 SGHTA, CDR2 FQGNSA. In DNA form, the CDR3 reads TGTGCCAGCAGCCCGACTAGCGGGAGGGCCTTGAACACCGGGGAGCTGTTTTTT. This translates into CASSPTSGRALNTGELFF.

The rearrangement uses TRBV11-3 and TRBJ1-1; the D is unclear. V was trimmed by 0 bases and J by 4 bases, leaving 6 bases between them. This CDR3 comprises 13 residues. Germline lookup yields CDR1 SGHNT and CDR2 YENEEA. The CDR3 spells CASSLEAGTEAFF. The CDR3 DNA reads TGTGCCAGCAGCTTAGAGGCAGGCACTGAAGCTTTCTTT.

Turning to this clone: This may arise from a read error, as a much more abundant clone is one base away. This sequence joins TRBV11-2 and TRBJ2-7; D may be TRBD2 (5 bases). The germline V and J ends were trimmed by 1 base and 1 base, with 8 bases remaining between them. This CDR3 is 14 amino acids long. Germline V gene lookup returns CDR1 SGHAT and CDR2 FQNNGV. CDR3 sequence reads: CASSLGLTSYEQYF. In DNA, the CDR3 is TGTGCCAGCAGCTTAGGACTAACTTCCTACGAGCAGTACTTC. Drawing the rest from reference TRBV11-2 and TRBJ2-7, the complete variable domain is EAGVAQSPRYKIIEKRQSVAFWCNPISGHATLYWYQQILGQGPKLLIQFQNNGVVDDSQLPKDRFSAERLKGVDSTLKIQPAKLEDSAVYLCASSLGLTSYEQYFGPGTRLTVT.